This T cell receptor beta chain derives from a study of T cell responses to AZD1222 COVID-19 vaccine. Profiled with immunoSEQ multiplex PCR; TCRdb holds only in-frame clones, not every one. Here the sample spans roughly 86,000 clones, 80% to 90% being singletons. The V and J ends lost 7 bases and 9 bases, in that order; junction bases with no gene match: 17. CDR3 length equals 17 residues. Germline CDR1 reads MNHEY; CDR2 reads SMNVEV (reference sequence). Study outcomes and limitations: Donors were mostly white British, more females; clonal diversity possibly underestimated.

Details on this clone: Antigen unknown.

The sequence was obtained from an adult in good health. This specimen was peripheral blood, taken on day 0 of AZD1222 vaccination. The V call is TRBV27, the J call TRBJ1-6; 8 bases agree with TRBD1. The CDR3 is CASTPRGDRTDLSPLHF. The CDR3 coding sequence is TGTGCCAGCACTCCGCGGGGGGACAGGACAGATCTTTCACCCCTCCACTTT.